This T cell receptor (beta chain) was found in a study of cytomegalovirus exposure and HLA in healthy donors. This CDR3 is 15 amino acids long. CDR1 LNHDA and CDR2 SQIVND come from the germline V gene (reference sequence). V dropped 4 bases and J dropped 2; count of bases not matched to a gene: 8. PCR involved 60 Vbeta and 13 Jbeta primers. Sequencing used immunoSEQ multiplex PCR; TCRdb keeps in-frame clones, though not all of them. The record lists about 160,000 clones, of which the ten most abundant hold 1% to 1.5%. The V and J genes are TRBV19 and TRBJ2-7, with 7 bases fitting TRBD1. The origin of this receptor is a woman aged 60-75 years in good health and CMV-seronegative. Sequences were obtained from PBMCs. CDR3 coding DNA: TGTGCCAGTAGTACGCCCGGGACAGCTACCTACGAGCAGTACTTC. Amino acids: CASSTPGTATYEQYF.